These 3 T cell receptor beta chains originate from one sample sequenced in a study of patients and donors after allogeneic stem cell transplantation. TCRdb redid the calling of the RT-PCR reads with MiXCR, one entry per CDR3 protein. The sample includes about 960,000 distinct CDR3 sequences, about 20% of them seen just once. The sample consisted of blood, either unsorted or a sorted T cell fraction (not recorded which). Receptor source: a human donor who was either an allogeneic HSCT recipient or a stem cell or donor lymphocyte infusion donor (not recorded which). It is not recorded whose cells these are; they may come from a transplant donor.

This clonotype was detected many times. The J gene is TRBJ2-7, the V gene TRBV12-3 or TRBV12-4; 12 nucleotides align to TRBD1. The CDR3 length is 16 residues. J gave up 6 bases and V 5 bases, and 11 bases lay outside the gene matches. The DNA for the CDR3 is TGTGCCAGCAGTGTTCGCCGGGACAGGGGGCGAGTCGAGCAGTACTTC. Its protein product is CASSVRRDRGRVEQYF.

There are a few counts of this clonotype. This chain connects TRBV20-1 to TRBJ2-7, with 8 bases aligning to TRBD1. Trimming at V came to 4 bases and at J to 5 bases, leaving 10 bases not matched to a gene. The CDR3 has 14 amino acids. The germline gives CDR1 DFQATT, CDR2 SNEGSKA (reference sequence). The CDR3 spells CSAMQGARLNEQYF. The DNA of the CDR3 is TGCAGTGCTATGCAGGGGGCTCGGTTGAACGAGCAGTACTTC.

In its sample, this clonotype was seen a few times. V gene TRBV11-3 combines with J gene TRBJ1-1; possibly TRBD1 for D (6 bases). There are 15 residues in the CDR3. Germline V gives CDR1 SGHNT, CDR2 YENEEA. Trimming left V 3 bases short and J 2 bases short, with 13 bases between. CDR3 loop: CASSFRRGPNTEAFF. DNA of the CDR3: TGTGCCAGCAGCTTCCGGCGGGGGCCAAACACTGAAGCTTTCTTT.